The sequence of this TCR beta chain was determined in a study of cytomegalovirus exposure and HLA in healthy donors. Broader study findings: According to the study, around 180 TCR beta chains were cytomegalovirus-associated.

It was with 60 Vbeta and 13 Jbeta primers that the PCR ran. Sequencing was performed with immunoSEQ multiplex PCR; in TCRdb, only in-frame clones are kept and a portion is missing. The table lists about 120,000 clones, 60% to 80% of them singletons. Concerning this clone: The antigen is not known.

This CDR3 region has 19 residues. The V gene end was trimmed by 0 bases and the J gene end by 0 bases; junction bases not matched to a gene: 9. Germline values: CDR1 LGHNA, CDR2 YSLEER. Sample: PBMCs. This receptor was obtained from a man aged 25 to 40 in good health and CMV-seronegative. The chain combines TRBV4-3 with TRBJ2-2; 8 bases agree with TRBD1. The CDR3 region has the DNA TGCGCCAGCAGCCAAGAAATCAGGGGGCGGTATTCGAACACCGGGGAGCTGTTTTTT. As protein: CASSQEIRGRYSNTGELFF.